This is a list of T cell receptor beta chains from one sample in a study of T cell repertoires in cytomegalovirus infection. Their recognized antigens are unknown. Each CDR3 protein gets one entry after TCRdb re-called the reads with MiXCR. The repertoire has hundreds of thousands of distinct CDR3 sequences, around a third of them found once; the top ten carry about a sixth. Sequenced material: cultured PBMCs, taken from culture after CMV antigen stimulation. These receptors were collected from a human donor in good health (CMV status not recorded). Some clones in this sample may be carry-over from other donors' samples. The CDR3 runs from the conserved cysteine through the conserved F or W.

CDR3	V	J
CASRTGQGYTEAFF	TRBV12-3/TRBV12-4	TRBJ1-1
CASSSSGMSSYNEQFF	TRBV11-3	TRBJ2-1
CASRGSYGGELFF	TRBV7-3	TRBJ2-2
CASSPRVQTFMRDASYEQYF	TRBV7-2	TRBJ2-7
CSASTSFRDEQFF	TRBV20-1	TRBJ2-1
CASSQGGTANSYNEQFF	TRBV4-3	TRBJ2-1
CASSLVGLGVGEQYF	TRBV28	TRBJ2-7
CASHKPGLGNTIYF	TRBV19	TRBJ1-3
CASSVRVQGTGYTF	TRBV19	TRBJ1-2
CASSPITGADTEAFF	TRBV7-8	TRBJ1-1
CASSLRGGDSPLHF	TRBV7-9	TRBJ1-6
CASSRSTGLSNSPLHF	TRBV7-2	TRBJ1-6
CASSFDRRGRTQYF	TRBV7-2	TRBJ2-5
CASSQTSYGSYEQYF	TRBV7-2	TRBJ2-7
CASSSARQGNEQFF	TRBV7-2	TRBJ2-1
CASSQDRDSFYGYTF	TRBV4-1	TRBJ1-2
CASSAGQGVYEQYF	TRBV9	TRBJ2-7
CASPNAKEDPSNQPQHF	TRBV23-1	TRBJ1-5
CPSSRDRGNTQYF	TRBV7-2	TRBJ2-3
CASSLGLAGVQYF	TRBV5-4	TRBJ2-4
CASSLPISYEQYF	TRBV7-2	TRBJ2-7
CASRLRAGGGTDTQYF	TRBV12-3/TRBV12-4	TRBJ2-3
CASSLDVRTNYGYTF	TRBV11-1	TRBJ1-2
CASSQSPGLASYNEQFF	TRBV4-2	TRBJ2-1
CASSQDWRGKLFF	TRBV3-1	TRBJ1-4
CASTGVQMNTEAFF	TRBV28	TRBJ1-1
CSSSISSRTVNSNQPQHF	TRBV19	TRBJ1-5
CAISDPTSGVETQYF	TRBV10-3	TRBJ2-5
CASSSRLAASYNEQFF	TRBV7-6	TRBJ2-1
CASSPPRGPYTEAFF	TRBV18	TRBJ1-1
CATSGTSAPGNEQFF	TRBV24-1	TRBJ2-1
CASVLTDSHTGELFF	TRBV7-2	TRBJ2-2
CASSLYPHEQFF	TRBV12-3/TRBV12-4	TRBJ2-1
CATSDWGDSRGGDEQFF	TRBV24-1	TRBJ2-1
CASSYQGPVRGTDTQYF	TRBV6-2/TRBV6-3	TRBJ2-3
CASSLQERFDEQYF	TRBV5-1	TRBJ2-7
CASSLSRVGELFF	TRBV6-2/TRBV6-3	TRBJ2-2
CASSYGTGGRATEAFF	TRBV6-2/TRBV6-3	TRBJ1-1
CSARGGTITWYNEQFF	TRBV20-1	TRBJ2-1
CASSQDRGHEKLFF	TRBV27	TRBJ1-4
CATETGLSPMGEKLFF	TRBV2	TRBJ1-4
CASSQEKLAGAAGELFF	TRBV14	TRBJ2-2
CASSPGTGDYGYTF	TRBV7-9	TRBJ1-2
CSAPTGVQNTEAFF	TRBV20-1	TRBJ1-1
CASSPDSLNNSPLHF	TRBV7-2	TRBJ1-6
CASSFGWGGPYNEQFF	TRBV12-3/TRBV12-4	TRBJ2-1
CASSLALLQETQYF	TRBV11-2	TRBJ2-5
CSARDLGQGIYEQYF	TRBV20-1	TRBJ2-7
CASRMGPNTDTQYF	TRBV19	TRBJ2-3
CASSKGTGGNQPQHF	TRBV19	TRBJ1-5
CASSIVGAYNEQFF	TRBV19	TRBJ2-1
CASSLGGFGKPNYGYTF	TRBV11-2	TRBJ1-2
CASIMSSSGRVYEQYF	TRBV6-2/TRBV6-3	TRBJ2-7
CSVQGAQGAFEAFF	TRBV29-1	TRBJ1-1